A selection of T cell receptor beta chains follows, all from one sample in a study of control samples from healthy donors and cancer patients. Libraries were prepared by immunoSEQ multiplex PCR; TCRdb keeps only in-frame clonotypes and omits some of them. There are 150,000 to 200,000 clones in the sample; 91% occur only once, and roughly 1.6% lies in the top ten. Sequences were obtained from blood. Receptor source: a woman younger than 45 in good health. Both conserved end residues are part of each CDR3. Fields, in order: J gene, V gene, clone size, D gene, CDR3 protein, CDR3 DNA. A D gene is named only where the DNA matches it firmly. The listing skips clone size in some rows; elsewhere it reads once, few, many or a size class.

TRBJ2-4 | TRBV18 | - | - | CASSPSLATNIQYF | TGTGCCAGCTCACCATCACTAGCCACAAACATTCAGTACTTC
TRBJ2-1 | TRBV27 | - | TRBD1 | CASSPTGGGYNEQFF | TGTGCCAGCAGCCCGACAGGGGGAGGGTACAATGAGCAGTTCTTC
TRBJ2-3 | TRBV15 | - | TRBD1 | CATSRGQGPDTQYF | TGTGCCACCAGCAGAGGACAGGGCCCAGATACGCAGTATTTT
TRBJ2-3 | TRBV7-9 | - | TRBD2 | CASSLATSGSLTDTQYF | TGTGCCAGCAGCTTAGCTACTAGCGGGAGCCTCACAGATACGCAGTATTTT
TRBJ1-1 | TRBV2 | - | TRBD1 | CASGEDRGNTEAFF | TGTGCCAGCGGGGAAGACAGGGGGAACACTGAAGCTTTCTTT
TRBJ1-1 | TRBV5-1 | once | - | CASSLVPNTEAFF | TGCGCCAGCAGCTTGGTGCCGAACACTGAAGCTTTCTTT
TRBJ1-1 | TRBV28 | - | - | CASSLFRLMNTEAFF | TGTGCCAGCAGTTTATTCAGGCTGATGAACACTGAAGCTTTCTTT
TRBJ1-1 | TRBV10-2 | - | - | CASSEGVEAFF | TGCGCCAGCAGTGAGGGGGTGGAAGCTTTCTTT
TRBJ1-5 | TRBV15 | - | - | CATGGYSNQPQHF | TGTGCCACCGGGGGCTATAGCAATCAGCCCCAGCATTTT
TRBJ2-6 | TRBV6-5 | - | - | CASSRDSSGANVLTF | TGTGCCAGCAGTCGCGACAGCTCTGGGGCCAACGTCCTGACTTTC
TRBJ1-2 | TRBV21-1 | - | - | CASSKRDRFNYGYTF | TGTGCCAGCAGCAAAAGAGACAGGTTTAACTATGGCTACACCTTC